This T cell receptor beta chain was observed in a study of T cell changes during pregnancy in multiple sclerosis. The CDR3 runs 15 residues. V was pared by 4 bases and J by 4 bases, with 8 bases of the junction left unmatched. The germline V gene has CDR1 SNHLY and CDR2 FYNNEI. Sequencing was performed with immunoSEQ multiplex PCR; in TCRdb, only in-frame clones are kept and a portion is missing. The sample has around 33,000 clones, about 88% seen once. Sample: peripheral blood, taken in the third trimester of pregnancy. This receptor was taken from a female donor in good health, enrolled as a control in a pregnancy study. This chain joins TRBV2 and TRBJ1-1; 8 bases map to TRBD1. As DNA, the CDR3 is TGTGCCAGCAGTGGGGCCATAACAGGGGGCACTGAAGCTTTCTTT. Amino acids: CASSGAITGGTEAFF.